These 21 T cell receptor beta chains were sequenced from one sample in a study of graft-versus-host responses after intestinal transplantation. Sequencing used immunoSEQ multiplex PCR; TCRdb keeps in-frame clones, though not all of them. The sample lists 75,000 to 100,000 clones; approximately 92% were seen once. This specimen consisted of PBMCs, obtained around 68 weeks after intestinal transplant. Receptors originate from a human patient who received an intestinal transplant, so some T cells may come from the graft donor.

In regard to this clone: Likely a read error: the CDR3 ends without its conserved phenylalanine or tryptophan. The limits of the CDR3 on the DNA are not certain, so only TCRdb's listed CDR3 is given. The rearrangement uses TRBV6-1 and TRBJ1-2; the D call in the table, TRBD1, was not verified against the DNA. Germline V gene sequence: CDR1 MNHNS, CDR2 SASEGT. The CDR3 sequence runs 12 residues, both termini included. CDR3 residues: CASSESGQPSSL.

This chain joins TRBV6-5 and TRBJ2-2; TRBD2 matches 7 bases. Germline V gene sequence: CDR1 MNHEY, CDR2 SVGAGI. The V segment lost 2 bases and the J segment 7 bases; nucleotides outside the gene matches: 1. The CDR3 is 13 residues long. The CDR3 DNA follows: TGTGCCAGCAGTTACGGGGGGGTCGGGGAGCTGTTTTTT. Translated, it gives CASSYGGVGELFF.

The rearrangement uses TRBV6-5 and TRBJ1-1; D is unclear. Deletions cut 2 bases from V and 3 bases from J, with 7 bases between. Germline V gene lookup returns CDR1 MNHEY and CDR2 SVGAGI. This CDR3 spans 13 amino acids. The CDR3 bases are TGTGCCAGCAGTTACGATAGGGACACTGAAGCTTTCTTT. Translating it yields CASSYDRDTEAFF.

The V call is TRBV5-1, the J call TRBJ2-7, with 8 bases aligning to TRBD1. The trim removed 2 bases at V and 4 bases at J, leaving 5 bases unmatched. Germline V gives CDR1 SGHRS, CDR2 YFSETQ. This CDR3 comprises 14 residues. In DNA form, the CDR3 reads TGCGCCAGCAGCTTTGGCAGGGGGCTGTACGAGCAGTACTTC. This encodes CASSFGRGLYEQYF.

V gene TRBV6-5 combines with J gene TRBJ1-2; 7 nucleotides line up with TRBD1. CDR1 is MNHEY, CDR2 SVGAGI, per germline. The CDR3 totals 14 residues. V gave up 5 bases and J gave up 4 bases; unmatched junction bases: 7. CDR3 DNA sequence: TGTGCCAGCAGTCGACAGGGCCCCAGCTATGGCTACACCTTC. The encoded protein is CASSRQGPSYGYTF.

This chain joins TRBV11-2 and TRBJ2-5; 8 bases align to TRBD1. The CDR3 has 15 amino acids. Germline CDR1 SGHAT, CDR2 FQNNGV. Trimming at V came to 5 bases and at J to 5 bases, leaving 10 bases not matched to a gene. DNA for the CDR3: TGTGCCAGCAGCCCCGAGACAGGGGTCGGGGAGACCCAGTACTTC. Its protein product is CASSPETGVGETQYF.

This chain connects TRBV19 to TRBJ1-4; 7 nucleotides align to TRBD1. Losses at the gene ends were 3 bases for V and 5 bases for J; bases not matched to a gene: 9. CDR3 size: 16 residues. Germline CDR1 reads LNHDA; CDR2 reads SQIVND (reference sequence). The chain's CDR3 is CASSISGQTFNEKLFF. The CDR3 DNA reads TGTGCCAGTAGTATCTCGGGACAGACCTTCAATGAAAAACTGTTTTTT.

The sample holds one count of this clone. CDR3: CASSPGVPGTEAFF. In DNA form, the CDR3 reads TGTGCCAGCAGTCCAGGGGTCCCCGGCACTGAAGCTTTCTTT. This rearrangement joins TRBV6-5 to TRBJ1-1; weak D call: TRBD1 (6 bases). The germline CDR1 and CDR2 sequences are MNHEY and SVGAGI. The CDR3 is 14 amino acids. V was cut by 5 bases and J by 4 bases, with 14 bases left in between.

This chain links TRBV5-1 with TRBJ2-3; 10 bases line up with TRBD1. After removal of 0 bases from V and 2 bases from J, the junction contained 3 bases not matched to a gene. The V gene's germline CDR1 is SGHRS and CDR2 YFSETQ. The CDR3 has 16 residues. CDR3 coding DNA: TGCGCCAGCAGCTTGGGGGGACAGGGGATCACAGATACGCAGTATTTT. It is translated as CASSLGGQGITDTQYF.

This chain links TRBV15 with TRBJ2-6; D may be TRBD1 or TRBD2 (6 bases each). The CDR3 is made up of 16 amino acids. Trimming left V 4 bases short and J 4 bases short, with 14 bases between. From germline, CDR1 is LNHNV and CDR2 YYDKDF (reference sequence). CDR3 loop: CATSIHRGLGANVLTF. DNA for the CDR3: TGTGCCACCAGCATACATCGGGGGCTGGGGGCCAACGTCCTGACTTTC.

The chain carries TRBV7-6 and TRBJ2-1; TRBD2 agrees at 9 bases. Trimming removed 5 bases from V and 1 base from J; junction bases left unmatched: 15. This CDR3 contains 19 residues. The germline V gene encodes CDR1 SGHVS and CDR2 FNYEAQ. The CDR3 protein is CASSRSGGGVIASYNEQFF. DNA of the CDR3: TGTGCCAGCAGCCGTAGTGGCGGGGGGGTCATTGCGTCCTACAATGAGCAGTTCTTC.

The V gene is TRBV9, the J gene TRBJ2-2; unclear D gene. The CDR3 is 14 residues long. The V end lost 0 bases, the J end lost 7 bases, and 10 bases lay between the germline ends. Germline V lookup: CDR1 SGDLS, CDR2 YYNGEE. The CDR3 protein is CASSVAPGHGELFF. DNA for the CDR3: TGTGCCAGCAGCGTAGCCCCAGGCCACGGGGAGCTGTTTTTT.

CDR3 residues: CASSQRQGNTGELFF. Here the CDR3 DNA reads TGCGCCAGCAGCCAACGACAGGGGAACACCGGGGAGCTGTTTTTT. The rearrangement uses TRBV4-1 and TRBJ2-2; 7 nucleotides agree with TRBD1. This CDR3 region has 15 residues. Germline loops: CDR1 MGHRA, CDR2 YSYEKL. The V and J ends lost 2 bases and 1 base, in that order; junction bases with no gene match: 1.

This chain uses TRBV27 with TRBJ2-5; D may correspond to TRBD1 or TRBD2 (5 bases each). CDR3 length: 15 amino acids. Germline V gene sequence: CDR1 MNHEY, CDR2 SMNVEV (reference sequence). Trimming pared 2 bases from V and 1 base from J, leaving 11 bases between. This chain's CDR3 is CASSLEGLGQETQYF. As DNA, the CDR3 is TGTGCCAGCAGTTTAGAGGGGCTCGGCCAAGAGACCCAGTACTTC.

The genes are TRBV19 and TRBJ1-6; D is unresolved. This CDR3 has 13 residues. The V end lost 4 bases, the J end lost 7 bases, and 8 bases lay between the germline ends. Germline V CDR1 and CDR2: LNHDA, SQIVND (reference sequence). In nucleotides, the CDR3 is TGTGCCAGTAGTACCCCTGGGAATTCACCCCTCCACTTT. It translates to CASSTPGNSPLHF. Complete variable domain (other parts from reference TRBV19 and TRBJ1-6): DGGITQSPKYLFRKEGQNVTLSCEQNLNHDAMYWYRQDPGQGLRLIYYSQIVNDFQKGDIAEGYSVSREKKESFPLTVTSAQKNPTAFYLCASSTPGNSPLHFGNGTRLTVT.

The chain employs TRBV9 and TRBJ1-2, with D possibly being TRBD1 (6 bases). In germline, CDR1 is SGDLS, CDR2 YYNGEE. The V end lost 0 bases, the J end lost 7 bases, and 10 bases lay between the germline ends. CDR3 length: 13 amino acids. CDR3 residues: CASSVEAGAGYTF. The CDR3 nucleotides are TGTGCCAGCAGCGTAGAGGCAGGGGCTGGCTACACCTTC.

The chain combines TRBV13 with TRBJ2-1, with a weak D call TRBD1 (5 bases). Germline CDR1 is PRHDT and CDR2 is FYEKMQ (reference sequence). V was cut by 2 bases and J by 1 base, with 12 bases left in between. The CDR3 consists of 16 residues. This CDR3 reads CASSLYSGLSYNEQFF. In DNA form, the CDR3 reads TGTGCCAGCAGCTTATATTCAGGGCTGTCCTACAATGAGCAGTTCTTC.

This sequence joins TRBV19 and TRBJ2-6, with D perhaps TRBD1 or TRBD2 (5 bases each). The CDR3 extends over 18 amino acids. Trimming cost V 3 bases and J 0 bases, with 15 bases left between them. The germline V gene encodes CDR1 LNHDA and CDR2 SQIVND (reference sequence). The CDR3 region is CASSMVGTRSSGANVLTF. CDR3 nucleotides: TGTGCCAGTAGTATGGTAGGGACCCGAAGCTCTGGGGCCAACGTCCTGACTTTC.

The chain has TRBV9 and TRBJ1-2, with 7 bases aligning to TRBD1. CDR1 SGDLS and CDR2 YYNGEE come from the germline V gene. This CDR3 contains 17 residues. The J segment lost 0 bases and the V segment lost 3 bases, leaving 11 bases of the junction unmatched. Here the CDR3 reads CASSAPIGTAPNYGYTF. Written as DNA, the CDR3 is TGTGCCAGCAGCGCGCCCATTGGGACAGCTCCTAACTATGGCTACACCTTC.

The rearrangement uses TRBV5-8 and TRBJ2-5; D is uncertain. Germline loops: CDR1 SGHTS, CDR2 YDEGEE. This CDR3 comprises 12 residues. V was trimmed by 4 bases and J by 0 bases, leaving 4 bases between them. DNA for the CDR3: TGTGCCAGCAGCCTCCACCAAGAGACCCAGTACTTC. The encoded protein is CASSLHQETQYF. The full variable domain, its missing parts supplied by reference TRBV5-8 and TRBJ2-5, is EAGVTQSPTHLIKTRGQQATLRCSPISGHTSVYWYQQALGLGLQFLLWYDEGEERNRGNFPPRFSGRQFPNYSSELNVNALELEDSALYLCASSLHQETQYFGPGTRLLVL.

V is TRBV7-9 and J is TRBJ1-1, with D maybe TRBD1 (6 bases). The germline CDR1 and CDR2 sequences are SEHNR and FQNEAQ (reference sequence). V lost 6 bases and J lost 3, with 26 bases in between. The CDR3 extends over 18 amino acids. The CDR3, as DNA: TGTGCCAGCAGTGGATTTTCCGGGACACCCAGTGGGGACACTGAAGCTTTCTTT. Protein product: CASSGFSGTPSGDTEAFF.